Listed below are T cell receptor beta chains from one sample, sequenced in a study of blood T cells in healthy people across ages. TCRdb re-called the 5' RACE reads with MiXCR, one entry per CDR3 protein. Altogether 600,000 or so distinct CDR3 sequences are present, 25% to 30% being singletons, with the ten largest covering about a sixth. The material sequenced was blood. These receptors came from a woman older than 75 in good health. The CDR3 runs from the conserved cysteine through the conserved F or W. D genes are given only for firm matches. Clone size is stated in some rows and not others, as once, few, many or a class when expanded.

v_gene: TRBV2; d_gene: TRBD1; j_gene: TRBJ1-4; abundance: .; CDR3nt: TGTGCCAGCTACGCGGACAGGGGGAAGACAACTAATGAAAAACTGTTTTTT; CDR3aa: CASYADRGKTTNEKLFF
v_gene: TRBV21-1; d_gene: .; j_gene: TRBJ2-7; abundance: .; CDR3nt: TGTGCCAGCAGCAAAAGGAAGGGACTAGCCGACCACGAGCAGTACTTC; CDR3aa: CASSKRKGLADHEQYF
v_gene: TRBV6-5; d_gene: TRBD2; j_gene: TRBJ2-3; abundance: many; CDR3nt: TGTGCCAGCGGGACGCTAGCGGGGGCCTCCACAGATACGCAGTATTTT; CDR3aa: CASGTLAGASTDTQYF
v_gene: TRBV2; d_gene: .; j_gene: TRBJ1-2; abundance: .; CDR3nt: TGTGCCAGCAGTGAAAGAGGGACTAACTATGGCTACACCTTC; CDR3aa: CASSERGTNYGYTF
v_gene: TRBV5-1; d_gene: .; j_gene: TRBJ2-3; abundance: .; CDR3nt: TGCGCCAGCAGCTGGGACTCCCTAACACCCACAGATACGCAGTATTTT; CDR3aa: CASSWDSLTPTDTQYF
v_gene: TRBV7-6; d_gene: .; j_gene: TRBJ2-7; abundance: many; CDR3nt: TGTGCCAGCAGCTTAGAATCGGCAGGGAGCTCCTACGAGCAGTACTTC; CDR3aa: CASSLESAGSSYEQYF
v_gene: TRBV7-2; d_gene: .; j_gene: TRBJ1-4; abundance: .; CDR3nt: TGTGCCAGCAGCTTAGGATCGGCCTTTAATGAAAAACTGTTTTTT; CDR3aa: CASSLGSAFNEKLFF
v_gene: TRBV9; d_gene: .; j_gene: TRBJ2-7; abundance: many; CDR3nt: TGTGCCAGCAGCGCAGGGGTTTCCGAGCAGTACTTC; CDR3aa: CASSAGVSEQYF
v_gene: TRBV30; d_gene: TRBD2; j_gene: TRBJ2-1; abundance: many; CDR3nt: TGTGCCTGGAGCCTGACTAGCGGGGGGGCCAATGAGCAGTTCTTC; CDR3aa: CAWSLTSGGANEQFF
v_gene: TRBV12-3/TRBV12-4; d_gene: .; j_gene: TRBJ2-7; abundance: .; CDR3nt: TGTGCCAGCAGTTTAATGGCCGGCCCAAGCTCCTACGAGCAGTACTTC; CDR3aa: CASSLMAGPSSYEQYF
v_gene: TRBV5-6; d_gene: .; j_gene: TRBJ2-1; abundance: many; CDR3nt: TGTGCCAGCAGCTTTAGAGCTCTAGCAGGCAATGAGCAGTTCTTC; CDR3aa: CASSFRALAGNEQFF
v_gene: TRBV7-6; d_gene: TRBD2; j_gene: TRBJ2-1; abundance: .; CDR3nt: TGTGCCAGCAGCTTCATACAAGCGGGGGGGAACAATGAGCAGTTCTTC; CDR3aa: CASSFIQAGGNNEQFF
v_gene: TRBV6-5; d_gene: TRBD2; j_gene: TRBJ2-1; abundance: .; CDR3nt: TGTGCCAGCAGTTGGCTAGCGGAGACCTTCTACAATGAGCAGTTCTTC; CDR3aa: CASSWLAETFYNEQFF
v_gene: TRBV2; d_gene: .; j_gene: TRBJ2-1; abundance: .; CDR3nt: TGTGCCAGCAGTGAAGGGCGGGGGCCTAGCTCCTACAATGAGCAGTTCTTC; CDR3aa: CASSEGRGPSSYNEQFF
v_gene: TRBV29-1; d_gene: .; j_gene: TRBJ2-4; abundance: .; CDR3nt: TGCAGCGTGCGGAACAGACTAGCCAAAAACATTCAGTACTTC; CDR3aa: CSVRNRLAKNIQYF
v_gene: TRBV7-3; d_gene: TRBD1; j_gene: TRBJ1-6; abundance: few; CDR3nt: TGTGCCAGCAGCTCGGGACAGGGGGCCTATAATTCACCCCTCCACTTT; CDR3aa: CASSSGQGAYNSPLHF